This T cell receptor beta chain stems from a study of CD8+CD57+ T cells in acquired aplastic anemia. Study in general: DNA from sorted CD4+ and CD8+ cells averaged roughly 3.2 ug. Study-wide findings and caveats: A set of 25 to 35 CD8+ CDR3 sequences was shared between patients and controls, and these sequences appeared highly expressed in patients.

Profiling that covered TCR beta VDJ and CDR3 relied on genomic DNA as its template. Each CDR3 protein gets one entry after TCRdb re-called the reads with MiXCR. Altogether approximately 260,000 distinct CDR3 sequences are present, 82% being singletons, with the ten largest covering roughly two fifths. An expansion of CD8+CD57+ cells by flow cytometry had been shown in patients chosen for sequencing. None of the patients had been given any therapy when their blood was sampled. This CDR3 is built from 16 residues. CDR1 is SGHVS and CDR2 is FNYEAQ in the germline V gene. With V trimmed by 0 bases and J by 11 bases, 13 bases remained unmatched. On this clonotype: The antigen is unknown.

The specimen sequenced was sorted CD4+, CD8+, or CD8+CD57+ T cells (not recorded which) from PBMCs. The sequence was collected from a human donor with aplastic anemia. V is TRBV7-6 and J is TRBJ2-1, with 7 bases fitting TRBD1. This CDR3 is CASSLAHGTEKTQQFF. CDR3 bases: TGTGCCAGCAGCTTAGCCCACGGGACAGAGAAGACCCAGCAGTTCTTC.